This TCR beta chain is from a study of Ad26.COV2.S vaccination and SARS-CoV-2 variants. As for the study in general: The donor belonged to the COV1001 Ad26.COV2.S trial arm.

Note on this clone: Its antigen is as yet unknown.

Overall study findings and caveats: With respect to non-spike TCR breadth, vaccine and placebo recipients were similar.

Sequencing was performed with immunoSEQ multiplex PCR; in TCRdb, only in-frame clones are kept and a portion is missing. The table includes 300,000 to 400,000 clones, over 75% detected once. This CDR3 has 13 residues. V lost 5 bases and J lost 3, with 11 bases in between. Germline CDR1 reads GTSNPN; CDR2 reads SVGIG (reference sequence). Treatment: approximately 18 received Ad26.COV2.S at low or high dose, single or two shots; several received placebo; per-sample allocation not given. It was on day 63 after the first vaccine or placebo injection that samples were taken. Whoever gave the sample was an adult aged 18-55 years in Boston. Ad26.COV2.S expressed prefusion-stabilized spike from the original Wuhan strain.

The TCR sequence derives from a person between 18 and 60 years old who received the Ad26.COV2.S COVID-19 vaccine or a placebo. The material was peripheral blood, obtained in a trial of Ad26.COV2.S vaccine versus placebo. The chain couples TRBV30 to TRBJ1-5; a weak D match, TRBD1 (6 bases). The CDR3 here is CAWGDRFNQPQHF. The CDR3 region has the DNA TGTGCCTGGGGAGACAGGTTCAATCAGCCCCAGCATTTT.